The T cell receptor beta chain described here comes from a study of cytomegalovirus exposure and HLA in healthy donors. The study, taken as a whole, reports: Some public TCRs appeared in many individuals, while most sequences were rare.

A word on this clone: Its cognate antigen is unknown.

The primer mix had 60 Vbeta and 13 Jbeta primers. Generated by immunoSEQ multiplex PCR, the TCRdb table keeps only in-frame clones and is missing some. The sample has 150,000 to 200,000 clones, approximately 80% seen once. V was shortened by 1 base and J by 7 bases, with 16 bases between the two germline ends. The CDR3 totals 15 residues. Germline V gene sequence: CDR1 KGHSH, CDR2 LQKENI. The sequenced material came from PBMCs. This TCR was sampled from a middle-aged woman in good health and CMV-seronegative. This chain links TRBV18 with TRBJ2-5; maybe TRBD1 (6 bases). CDR3 in DNA: TGTGCCAGCTCACCACTACAGGGCTCGGTGGGGACCCAGTACTTC. This sequence encodes CASSPLQGSVGTQYF.